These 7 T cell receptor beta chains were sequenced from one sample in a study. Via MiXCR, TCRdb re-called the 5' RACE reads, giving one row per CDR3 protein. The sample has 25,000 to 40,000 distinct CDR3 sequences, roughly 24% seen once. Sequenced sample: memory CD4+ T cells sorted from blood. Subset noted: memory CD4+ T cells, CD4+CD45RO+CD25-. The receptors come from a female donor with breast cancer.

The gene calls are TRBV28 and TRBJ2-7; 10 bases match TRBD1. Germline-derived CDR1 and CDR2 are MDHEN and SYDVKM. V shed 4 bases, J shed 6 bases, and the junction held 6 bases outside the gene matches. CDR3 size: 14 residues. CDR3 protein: CASSSGQGWGEQYF. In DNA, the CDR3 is TGTGCCAGCAGTTCGGGACAGGGGTGGGGCGAGCAGTACTTC.

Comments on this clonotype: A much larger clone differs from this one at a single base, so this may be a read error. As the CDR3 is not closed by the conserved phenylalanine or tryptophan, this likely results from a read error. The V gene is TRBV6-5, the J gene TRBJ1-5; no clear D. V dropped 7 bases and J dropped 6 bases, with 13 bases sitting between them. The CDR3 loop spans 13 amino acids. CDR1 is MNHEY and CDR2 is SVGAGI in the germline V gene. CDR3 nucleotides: TGTGCCAGCACGGGGAGGGTTGGTCAGCCCCAGCATTTG. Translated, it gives CASTGRVGQPQHL.

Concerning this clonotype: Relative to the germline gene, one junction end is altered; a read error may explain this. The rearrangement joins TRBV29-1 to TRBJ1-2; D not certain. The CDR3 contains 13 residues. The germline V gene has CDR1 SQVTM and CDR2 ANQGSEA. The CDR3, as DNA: TGCAACGTTGGCGACACGGGGAACTATGGCTACACCTTC. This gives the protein CNVGDTGNYGYTF.

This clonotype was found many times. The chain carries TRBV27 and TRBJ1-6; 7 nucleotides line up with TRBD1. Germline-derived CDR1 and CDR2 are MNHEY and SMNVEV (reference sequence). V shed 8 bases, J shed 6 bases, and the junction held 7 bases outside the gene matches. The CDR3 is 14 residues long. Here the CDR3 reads CASSPGQSNSPLHF. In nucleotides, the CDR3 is TGTGCCAGCTCCCCGGGACAGTCTAATTCACCCCTCCACTTT.

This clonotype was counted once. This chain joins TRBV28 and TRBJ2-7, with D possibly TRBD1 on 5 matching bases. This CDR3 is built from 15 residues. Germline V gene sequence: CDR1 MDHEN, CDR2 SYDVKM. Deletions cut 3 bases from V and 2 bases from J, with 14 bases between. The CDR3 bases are TGTGCCAGCAGTTTTAGGGGCAGGGAAGCCTACGAGCAGTACTTC. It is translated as CASSFRGREAYEQYF.

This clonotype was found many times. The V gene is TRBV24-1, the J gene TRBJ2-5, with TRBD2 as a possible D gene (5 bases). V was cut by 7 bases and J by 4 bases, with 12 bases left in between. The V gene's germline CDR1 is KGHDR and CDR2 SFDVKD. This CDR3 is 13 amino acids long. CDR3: CATRPGSGETQYF. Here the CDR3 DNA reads TGTGCCACCAGGCCGGGGAGTGGAGAGACCCAGTACTTC.

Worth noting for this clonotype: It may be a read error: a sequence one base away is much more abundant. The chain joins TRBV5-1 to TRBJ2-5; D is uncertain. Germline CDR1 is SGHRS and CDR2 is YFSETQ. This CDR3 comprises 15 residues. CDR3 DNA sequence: TGCGCCGGCAGAGAAGGGATTCCCCTAAGAGAGACCCAGTACTTC. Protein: CAGREGIPLRETQYF. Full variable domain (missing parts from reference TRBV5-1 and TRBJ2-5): KAGVTQTPRYLIKTRGQQVTLSCSPISGHRSVSWYQQTPGQGLQFLFEYFSETQRNKGNFPGRFSGRQFSNSRSEMNVSTLELGDSALYLCAGREGIPLRETQYFGPGTRLLVL.